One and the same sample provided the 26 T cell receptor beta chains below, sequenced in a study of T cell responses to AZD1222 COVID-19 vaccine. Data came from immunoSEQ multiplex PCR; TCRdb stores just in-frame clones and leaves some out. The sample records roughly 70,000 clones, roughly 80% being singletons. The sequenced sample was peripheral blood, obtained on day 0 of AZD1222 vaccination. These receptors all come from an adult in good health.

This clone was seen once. DNA of the CDR3: TGTGCCAGCAGCTTCTTAACGCGGAGCTCTGGAAACACCATATATTTT. It encodes CASSFLTRSSGNTIYF. The chain employs TRBV7-6 and TRBJ1-3; D is unresolved. CDR3 size: 16 residues. CDR1 and CDR2 (germline): SGHVS, FNYEAQ. Trimming took off 3 bases at V and 0 bases at J, with 12 bases between the two ends.

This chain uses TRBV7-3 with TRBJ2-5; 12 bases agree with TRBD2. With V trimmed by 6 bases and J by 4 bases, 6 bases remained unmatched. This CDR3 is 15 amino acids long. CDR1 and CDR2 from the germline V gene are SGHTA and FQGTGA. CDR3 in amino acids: CASRFLAGGPETQYF. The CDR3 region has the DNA TGTGCCAGCAGATTCCTAGCGGGGGGGCCAGAGACCCAGTACTTC.

The CDR3 loop is CASSLYDTGELFF. The CDR3 nucleotides are TGTGCCAGCAGTTTATATGACACCGGGGAGCTGTTTTTT. The rearrangement uses TRBV12-3 or TRBV12-4 and TRBJ2-2, with D unclear. The V gene lost 2 bases and the J gene lost 3 bases, with 4 bases spanning the gap. The CDR3 sequence is 13 residues long.

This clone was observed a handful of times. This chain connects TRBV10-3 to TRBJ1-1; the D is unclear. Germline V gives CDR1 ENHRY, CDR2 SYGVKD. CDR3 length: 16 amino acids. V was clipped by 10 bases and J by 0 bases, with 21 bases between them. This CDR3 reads CATQAPAGAMNTEAFF. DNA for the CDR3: TGTGCCACCCAGGCCCCGGCAGGAGCTATGAACACTGAAGCTTTCTTT.

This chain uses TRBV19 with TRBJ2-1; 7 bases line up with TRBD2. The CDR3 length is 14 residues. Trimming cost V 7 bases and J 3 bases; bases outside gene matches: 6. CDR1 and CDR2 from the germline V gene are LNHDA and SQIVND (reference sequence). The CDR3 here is CASKAGLYYNEQFF. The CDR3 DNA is TGTGCCAGTAAGGCGGGACTATACTACAATGAGCAGTTCTTC.

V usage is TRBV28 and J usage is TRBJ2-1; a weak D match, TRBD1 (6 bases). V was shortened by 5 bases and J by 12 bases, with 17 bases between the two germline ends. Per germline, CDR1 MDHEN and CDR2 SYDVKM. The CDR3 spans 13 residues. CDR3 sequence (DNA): TGTGCCAGCAGTCGAGGACTTCAAGGGGGGCAGTTCTTC. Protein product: CASSRGLQGGQFF. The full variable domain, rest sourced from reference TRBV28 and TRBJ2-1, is DVKVTQSSRYLVKRTGEKVFLECVQDMDHENMFWYRQDPGLGLRLIYFSYDVKMKEKGDIPEGYSVSREKKERFSLILESASTNQTSMYLCASSRGLQGGQFFGPGTRLTVL.

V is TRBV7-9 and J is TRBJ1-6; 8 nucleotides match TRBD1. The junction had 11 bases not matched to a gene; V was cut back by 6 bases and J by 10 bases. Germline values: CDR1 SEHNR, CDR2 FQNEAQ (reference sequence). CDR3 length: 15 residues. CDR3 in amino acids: CASSSIGAGGSPLHF. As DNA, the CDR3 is TGTGCCAGCAGTTCTATAGGCGCAGGGGGCTCACCCCTCCACTTT.

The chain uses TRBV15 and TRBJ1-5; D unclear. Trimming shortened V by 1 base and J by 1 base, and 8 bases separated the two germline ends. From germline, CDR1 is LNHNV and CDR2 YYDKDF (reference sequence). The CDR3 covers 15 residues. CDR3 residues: CATSRVSQSNQPQHF. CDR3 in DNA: TGTGCCACCAGCAGAGTTTCACAGAGCAATCAGCCCCAGCATTTT.

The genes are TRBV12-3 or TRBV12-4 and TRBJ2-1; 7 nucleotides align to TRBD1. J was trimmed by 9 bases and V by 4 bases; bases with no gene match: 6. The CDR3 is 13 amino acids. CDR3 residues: CASSWASGGEQFF. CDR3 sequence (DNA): TGTGCCAGCAGTTGGGCTTCAGGGGGTGAGCAGTTCTTC.

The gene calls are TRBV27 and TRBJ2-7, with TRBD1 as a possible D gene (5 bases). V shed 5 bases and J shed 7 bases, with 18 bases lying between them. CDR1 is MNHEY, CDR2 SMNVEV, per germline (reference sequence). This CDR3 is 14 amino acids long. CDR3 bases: TGTGCCAGCAGTCCCCAGGGTAGCTTAGTTGAGCAGTACTTC. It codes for CASSPQGSLVEQYF.

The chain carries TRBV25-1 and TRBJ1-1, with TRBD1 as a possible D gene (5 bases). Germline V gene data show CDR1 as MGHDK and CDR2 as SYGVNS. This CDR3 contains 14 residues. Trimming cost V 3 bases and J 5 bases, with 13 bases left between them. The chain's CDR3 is CASSETSRVTEAFF. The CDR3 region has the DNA TGTGCCAGCAGTGAGACCTCCAGGGTTACTGAAGCTTTCTTT.

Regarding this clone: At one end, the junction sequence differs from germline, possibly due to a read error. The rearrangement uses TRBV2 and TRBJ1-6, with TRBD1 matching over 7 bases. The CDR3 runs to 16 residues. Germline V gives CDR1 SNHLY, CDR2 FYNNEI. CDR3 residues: CACSEEGRGANSPLHF. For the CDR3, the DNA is TGTGCCTGCAGTGAAGAAGGCAGGGGGGCCAATTCACCCCTCCACTTT.

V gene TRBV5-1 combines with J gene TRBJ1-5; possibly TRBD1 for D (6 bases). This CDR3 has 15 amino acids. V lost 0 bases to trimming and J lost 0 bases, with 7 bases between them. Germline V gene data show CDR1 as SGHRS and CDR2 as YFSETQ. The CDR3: CASSLEGGSNQPQHF. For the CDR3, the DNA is TGCGCCAGCAGCTTGGAAGGGGGTAGCAATCAGCCCCAGCATTTT.

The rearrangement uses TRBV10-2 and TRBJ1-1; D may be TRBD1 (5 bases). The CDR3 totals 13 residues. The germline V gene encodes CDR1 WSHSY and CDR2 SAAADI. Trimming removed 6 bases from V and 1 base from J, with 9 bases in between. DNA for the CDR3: TGCGCCAGCAGCTTCCAGGGGAACACTGAAGCTTTCTTT. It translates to CASSFQGNTEAFF.

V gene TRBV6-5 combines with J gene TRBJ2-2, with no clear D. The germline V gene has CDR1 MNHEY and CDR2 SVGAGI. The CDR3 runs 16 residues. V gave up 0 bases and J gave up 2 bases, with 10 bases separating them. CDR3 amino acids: CASSYSIGRNTGELFF. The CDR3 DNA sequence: TGTGCCAGCAGTTACTCGATAGGCAGAAACACCGGGGAGCTGTTTTTT.

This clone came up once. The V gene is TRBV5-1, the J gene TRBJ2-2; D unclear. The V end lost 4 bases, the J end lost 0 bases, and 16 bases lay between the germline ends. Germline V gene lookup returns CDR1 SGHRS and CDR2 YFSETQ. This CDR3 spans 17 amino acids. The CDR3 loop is CASSEWGLNANTGELFF. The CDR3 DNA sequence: TGCGCCAGCAGCGAATGGGGTCTAAACGCGAACACCGGGGAGCTGTTTTTT. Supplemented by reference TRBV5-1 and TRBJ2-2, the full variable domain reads KAGVTQTPRYLIKTRGQQVTLSCSPISGHRSVSWYQQTPGQGLQFLFEYFSETQRNKGNFPGRFSGRQFSNSRSEMNVSTLELGDSALYLCASSEWGLNANTGELFFGEGSRLTVL.

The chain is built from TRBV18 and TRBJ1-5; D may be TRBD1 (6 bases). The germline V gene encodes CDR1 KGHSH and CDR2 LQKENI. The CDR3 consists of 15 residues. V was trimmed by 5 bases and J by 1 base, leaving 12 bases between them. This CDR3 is CASSATTGSNQPQHF. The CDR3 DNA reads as TGTGCCAGCTCAGCCACGACAGGCAGCAATCAGCCCCAGCATTTT.

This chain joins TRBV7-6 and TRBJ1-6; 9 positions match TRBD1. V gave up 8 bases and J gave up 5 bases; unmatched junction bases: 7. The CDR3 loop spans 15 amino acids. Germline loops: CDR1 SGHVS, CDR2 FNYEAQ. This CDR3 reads CASARTGDDNSPLHF. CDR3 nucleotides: TGTGCCAGCGCTCGGACAGGGGATGATAATTCACCCCTCCACTTT.

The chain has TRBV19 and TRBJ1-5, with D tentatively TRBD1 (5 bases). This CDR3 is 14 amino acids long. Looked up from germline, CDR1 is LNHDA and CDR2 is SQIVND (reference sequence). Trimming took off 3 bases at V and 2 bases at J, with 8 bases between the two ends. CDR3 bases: TGTGCCAGTAGTATGTCGGGGGGCAATCAGCCCCAGCATTTT. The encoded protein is CASSMSGGNQPQHF.

The DNA for the CDR3 is TGTGCCAGCAGCTTCTCGGACAGGGTAGAGACCCAGTACTTC. It encodes CASSFSDRVETQYF. The gene calls are TRBV6-5 and TRBJ2-5; 8 bases line up with TRBD1. CDR1 and CDR2 (germline): MNHEY, SVGAGI. The CDR3 totals 14 residues. V dropped 6 bases and J dropped 4; count of bases not matched to a gene: 7.

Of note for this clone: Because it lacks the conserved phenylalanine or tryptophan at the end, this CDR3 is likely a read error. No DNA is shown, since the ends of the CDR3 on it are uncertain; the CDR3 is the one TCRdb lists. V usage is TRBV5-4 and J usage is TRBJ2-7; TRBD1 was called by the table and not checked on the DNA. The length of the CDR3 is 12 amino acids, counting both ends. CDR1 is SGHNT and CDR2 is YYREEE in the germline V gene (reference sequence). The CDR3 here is CASSLEAGAGSL.

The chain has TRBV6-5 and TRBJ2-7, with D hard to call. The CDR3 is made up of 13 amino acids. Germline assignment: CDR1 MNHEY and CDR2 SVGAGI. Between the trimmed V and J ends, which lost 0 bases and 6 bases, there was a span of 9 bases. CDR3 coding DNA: TGTGCCAGCAGTTACTCTCGTGAGAGCGAGCAGTACTTC. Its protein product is CASSYSRESEQYF.

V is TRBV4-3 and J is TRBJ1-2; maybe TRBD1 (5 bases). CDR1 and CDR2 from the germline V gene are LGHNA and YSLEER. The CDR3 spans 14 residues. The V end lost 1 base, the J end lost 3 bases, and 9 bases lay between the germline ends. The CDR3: CASSQATEDYGYTF. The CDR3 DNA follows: TGCGCCAGCAGCCAAGCGACAGAGGACTATGGCTACACCTTC.

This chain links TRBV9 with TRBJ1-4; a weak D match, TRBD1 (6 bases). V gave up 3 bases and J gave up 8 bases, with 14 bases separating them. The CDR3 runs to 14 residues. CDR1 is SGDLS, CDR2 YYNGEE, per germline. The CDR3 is CASSGRGAREKLFF. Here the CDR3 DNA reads TGTGCCAGCAGCGGGAGGGGGGCGCGGGAAAAACTGTTTTTT.

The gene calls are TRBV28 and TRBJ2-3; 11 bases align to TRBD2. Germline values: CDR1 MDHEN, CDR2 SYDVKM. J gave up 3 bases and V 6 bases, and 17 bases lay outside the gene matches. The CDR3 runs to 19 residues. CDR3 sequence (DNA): TGTGCCAGCAGACCGTTCTACCGAATAGCGGGGGGGCGGACAGATACGCAGTATTTT. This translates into CASRPFYRIAGGRTDTQYF.

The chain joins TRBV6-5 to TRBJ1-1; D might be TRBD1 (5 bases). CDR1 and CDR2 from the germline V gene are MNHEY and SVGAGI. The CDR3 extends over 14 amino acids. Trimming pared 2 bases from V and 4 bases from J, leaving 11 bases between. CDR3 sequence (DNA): TGTGCCAGCAGTTACGAATTGGGGGGCACTGAAGCTTTCTTT. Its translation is CASSYELGGTEAFF.